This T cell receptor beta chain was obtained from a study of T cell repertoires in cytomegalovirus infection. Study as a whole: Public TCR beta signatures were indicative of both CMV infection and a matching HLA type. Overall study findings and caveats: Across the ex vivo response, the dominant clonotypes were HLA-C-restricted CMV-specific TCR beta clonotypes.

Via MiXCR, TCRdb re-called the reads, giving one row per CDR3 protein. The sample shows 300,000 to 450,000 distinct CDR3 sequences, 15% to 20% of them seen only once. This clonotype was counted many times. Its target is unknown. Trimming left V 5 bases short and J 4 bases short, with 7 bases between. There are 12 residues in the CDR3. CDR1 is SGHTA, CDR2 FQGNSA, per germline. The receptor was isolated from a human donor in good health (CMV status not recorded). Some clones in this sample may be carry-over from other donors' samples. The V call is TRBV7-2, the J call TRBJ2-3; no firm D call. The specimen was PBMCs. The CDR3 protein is CASSQPPDTQYF. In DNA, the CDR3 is TGTGCCAGCAGCCAGCCCCCAGATACGCAGTATTTT.